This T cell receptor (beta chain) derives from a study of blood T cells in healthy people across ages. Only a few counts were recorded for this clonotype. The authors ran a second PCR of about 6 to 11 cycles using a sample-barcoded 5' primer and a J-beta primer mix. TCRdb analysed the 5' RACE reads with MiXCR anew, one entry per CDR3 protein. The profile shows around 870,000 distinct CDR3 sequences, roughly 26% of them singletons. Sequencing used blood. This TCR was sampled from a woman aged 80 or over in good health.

The CDR3 region is CSARLRETLYF. The CDR3 DNA reads TGCAGTGCTAGATTAAGGGAGACCCTGTACTTC. This chain links TRBV20-1 with TRBJ2-7, with a weak D call TRBD2 (5 bases). The V and J ends lost 2 bases and 12 bases respectively, with 14 bases between them. The CDR3 length is 11 residues. Germline CDR1 and CDR2: DFQATT and SNEGSKA (reference sequence).